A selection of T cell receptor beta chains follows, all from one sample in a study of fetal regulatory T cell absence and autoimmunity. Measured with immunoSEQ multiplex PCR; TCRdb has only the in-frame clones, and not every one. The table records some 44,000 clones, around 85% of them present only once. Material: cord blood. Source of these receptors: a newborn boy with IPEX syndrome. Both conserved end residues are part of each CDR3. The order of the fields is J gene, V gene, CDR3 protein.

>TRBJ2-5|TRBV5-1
CASSPWGGQETQYF
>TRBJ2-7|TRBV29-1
CSVGDFYEQYF
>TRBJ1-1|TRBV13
CASSPRGREGHTEAFF
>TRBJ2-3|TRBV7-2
CASSFLAGGTDTQYF
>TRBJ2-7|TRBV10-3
CAISESTSASYEQYF
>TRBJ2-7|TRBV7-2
CASSLYRKNYEQYF
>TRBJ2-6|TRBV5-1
CASRVPGANVLTF
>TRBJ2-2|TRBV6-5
CASTLAGSNTGELFF
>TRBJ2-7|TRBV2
CASSDPADSYEQYF
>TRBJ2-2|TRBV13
CASSFPTGLAETGELFF
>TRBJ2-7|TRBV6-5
CASSYSGQESSYEQYF
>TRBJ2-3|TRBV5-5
CASSTGLADTDTQYF
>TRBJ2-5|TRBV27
CASSPRQYQETQYF
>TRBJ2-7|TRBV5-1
CASSSSSGSSYEQYF
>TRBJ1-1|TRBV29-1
CSVAGLNTEAFF
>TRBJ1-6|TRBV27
CASSLSWSSYNSPLHF
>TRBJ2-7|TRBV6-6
CASSTLAHEQYF
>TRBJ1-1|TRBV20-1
CSAQGGTEAFF